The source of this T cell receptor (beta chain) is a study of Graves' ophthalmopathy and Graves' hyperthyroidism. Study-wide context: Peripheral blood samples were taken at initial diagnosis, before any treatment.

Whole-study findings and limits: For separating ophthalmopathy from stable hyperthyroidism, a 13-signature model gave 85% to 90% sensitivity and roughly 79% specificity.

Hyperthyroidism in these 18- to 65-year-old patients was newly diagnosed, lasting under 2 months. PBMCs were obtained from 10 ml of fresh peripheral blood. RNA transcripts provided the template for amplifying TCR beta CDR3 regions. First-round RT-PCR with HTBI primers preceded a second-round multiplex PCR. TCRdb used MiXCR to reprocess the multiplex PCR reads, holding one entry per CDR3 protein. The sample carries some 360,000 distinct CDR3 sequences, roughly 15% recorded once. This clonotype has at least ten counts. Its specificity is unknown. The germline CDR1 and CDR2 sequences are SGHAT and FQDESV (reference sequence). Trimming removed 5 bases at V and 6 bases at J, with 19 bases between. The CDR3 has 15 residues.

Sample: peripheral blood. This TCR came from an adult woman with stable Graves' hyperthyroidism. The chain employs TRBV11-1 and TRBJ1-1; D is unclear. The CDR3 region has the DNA TGTGCCAGCAGCCCCATAGCATCATGGAATCCTGAAGCTTTCTTT. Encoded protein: CASSPIASWNPEAFF.